The clone carrying this TCR beta chain appeared a few times. The antigen is unknown. This sample was included in a study of beta chain features in type 1 diabetes. Study-wide results and limits: There was a moderate but significant shortening of TCRB CDR3s in all four CD4+ subsets of Type 1 diabetes patients. Patients with type 1 diabetes showed fewer VDJ junction insertions and more deletions. Healthy donors had naive, central memory and Treg TCRB repertoires that appeared less similar than those seen among patients. With patients and controls alike, PCR might favor shorter templates to an equal degree.

Every bit of the isolated RNA underwent reverse transcription, so sequencing read expressed TCRB transcripts. Repertoires were generated with immunoSEQ multiplex PCR, while TCRdb's copy carries only in-frame clones and drops some. The sample carries around 14,000 clones, less than 85% recorded once. CD4+ naive, central memory, regulatory and stem cell-like memory cells were sorted via CD45RO/CCR7/CD25/CD127/CD95/CD27. This CDR3 region has 15 residues. The germline V gene encodes CDR1 SGDLS and CDR2 YYNGEE. Trimming cost V 3 bases and J 3 bases; bases outside gene matches: 3. Material: stem cell memory CD4+ T cells from blood. The chain employs TRBV9 and TRBJ2-6; TRBD2 matches 7 bases. This sequence was found in a woman between 18 and 29 years old with type 1 diabetes. The CDR3 protein is CASSAGGSGANVLTF. The CDR3 DNA is TGTGCCAGCAGCGCCGGGGGGAGTGGGGCCAACGTCCTGACTTTC. Drawing the rest from reference TRBV9 and TRBJ2-6, the complete variable domain is DSGVTQTPKHLITATGQRVTLRCSPRSGDLSVYWYQQSLDQGLQFLIQYYNGEERAKGNILERFSAQQFPDLHSELNLSSLELGDSALYFCASSAGGSGANVLTFGAGSRLTVL.